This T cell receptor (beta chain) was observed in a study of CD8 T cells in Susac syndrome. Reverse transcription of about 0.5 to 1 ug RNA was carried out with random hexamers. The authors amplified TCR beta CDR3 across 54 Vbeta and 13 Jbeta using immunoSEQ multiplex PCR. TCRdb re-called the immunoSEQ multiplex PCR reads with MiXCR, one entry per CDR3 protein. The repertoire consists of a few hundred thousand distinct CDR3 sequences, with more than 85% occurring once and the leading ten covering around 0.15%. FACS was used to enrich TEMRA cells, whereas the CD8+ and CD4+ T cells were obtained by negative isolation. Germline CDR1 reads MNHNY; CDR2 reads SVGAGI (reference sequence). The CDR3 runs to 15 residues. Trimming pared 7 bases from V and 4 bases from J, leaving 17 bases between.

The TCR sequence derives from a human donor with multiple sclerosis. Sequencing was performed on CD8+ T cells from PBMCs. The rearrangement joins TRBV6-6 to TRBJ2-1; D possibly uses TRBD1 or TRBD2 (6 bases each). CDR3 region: CASTPGVAEYNEQFF. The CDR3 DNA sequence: TGTGCCAGCACCCCAGGGGTAGCGGAGTACAATGAGCAGTTCTTC.